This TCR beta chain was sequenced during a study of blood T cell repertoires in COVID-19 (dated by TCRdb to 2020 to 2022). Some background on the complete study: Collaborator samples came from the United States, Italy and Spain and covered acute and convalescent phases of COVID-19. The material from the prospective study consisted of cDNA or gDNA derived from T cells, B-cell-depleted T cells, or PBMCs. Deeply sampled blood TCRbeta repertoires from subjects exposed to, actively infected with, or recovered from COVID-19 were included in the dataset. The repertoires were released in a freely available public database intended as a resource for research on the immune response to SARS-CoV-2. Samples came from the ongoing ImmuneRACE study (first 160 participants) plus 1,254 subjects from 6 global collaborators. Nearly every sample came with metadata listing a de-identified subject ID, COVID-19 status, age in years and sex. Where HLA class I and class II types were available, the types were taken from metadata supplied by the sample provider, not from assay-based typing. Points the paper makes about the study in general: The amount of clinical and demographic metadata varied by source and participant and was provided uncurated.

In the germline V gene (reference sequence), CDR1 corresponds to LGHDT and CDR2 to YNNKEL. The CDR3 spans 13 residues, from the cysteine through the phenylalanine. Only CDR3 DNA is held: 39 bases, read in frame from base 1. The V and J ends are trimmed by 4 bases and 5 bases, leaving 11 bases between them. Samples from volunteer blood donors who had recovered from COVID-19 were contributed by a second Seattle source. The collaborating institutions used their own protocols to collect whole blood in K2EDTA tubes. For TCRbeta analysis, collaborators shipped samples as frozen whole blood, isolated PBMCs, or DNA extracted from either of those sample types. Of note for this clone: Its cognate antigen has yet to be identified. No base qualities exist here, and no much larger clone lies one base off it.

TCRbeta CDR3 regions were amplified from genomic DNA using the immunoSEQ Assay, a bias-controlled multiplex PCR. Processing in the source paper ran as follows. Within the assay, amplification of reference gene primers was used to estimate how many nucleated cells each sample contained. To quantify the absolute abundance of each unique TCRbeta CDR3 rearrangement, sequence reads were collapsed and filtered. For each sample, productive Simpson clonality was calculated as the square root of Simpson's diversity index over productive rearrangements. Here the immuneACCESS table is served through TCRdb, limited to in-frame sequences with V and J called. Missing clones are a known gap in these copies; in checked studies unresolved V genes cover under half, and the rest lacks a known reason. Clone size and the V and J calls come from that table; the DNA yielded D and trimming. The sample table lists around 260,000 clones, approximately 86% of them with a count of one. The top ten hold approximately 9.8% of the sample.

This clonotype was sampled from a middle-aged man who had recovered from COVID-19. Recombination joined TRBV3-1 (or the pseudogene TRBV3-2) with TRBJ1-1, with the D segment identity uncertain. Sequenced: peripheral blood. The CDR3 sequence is CASSPIVGTEAFF. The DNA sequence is TGTGCCAGCAGCCCTATCGTCGGGACTGAAGCTTTCTTT.